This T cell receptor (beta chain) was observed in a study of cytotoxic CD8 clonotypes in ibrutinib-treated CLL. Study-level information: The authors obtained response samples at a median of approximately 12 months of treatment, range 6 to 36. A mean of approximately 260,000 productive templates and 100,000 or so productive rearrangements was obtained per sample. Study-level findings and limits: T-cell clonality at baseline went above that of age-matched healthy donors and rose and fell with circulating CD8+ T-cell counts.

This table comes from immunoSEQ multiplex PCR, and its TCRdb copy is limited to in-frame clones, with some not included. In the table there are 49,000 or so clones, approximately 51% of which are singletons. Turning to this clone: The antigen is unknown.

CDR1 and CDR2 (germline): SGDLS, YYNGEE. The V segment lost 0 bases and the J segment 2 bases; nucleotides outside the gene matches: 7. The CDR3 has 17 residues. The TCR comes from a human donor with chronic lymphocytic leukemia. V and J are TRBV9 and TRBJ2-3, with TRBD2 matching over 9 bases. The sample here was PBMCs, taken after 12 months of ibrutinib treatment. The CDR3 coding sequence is TGTGCCAGCAGCGTAGCAGGTGCGGGAGGGTTCACAGATACGCAGTATTTT. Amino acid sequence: CASSVAGAGGFTDTQYF.